This T cell receptor beta chain was profiled in a study of T cell responses to AZD1222 COVID-19 vaccine. Study-wide results and limits: It should be noted that donors were predominantly white British and more often female, and clonal diversity was possibly underestimated. No day 14 peak samples; only post-peak repertoires were characterized. Of spike-specific TCRs, nearly half reportedly target regions left unmutated in variants.

The table came from immunoSEQ multiplex PCR; TCRdb's copy has only in-frame clones and leaves some out. Of 120,000 to 150,000 clones in the sample, under 95% were seen once. Details on this clone: Its antigen is not identified.

The sequences come from peripheral blood, collected on day 0 of MenACWY control vaccination. This TCR derives from an adult in good health.

DNA for the CDR3: TGCAGCGCCACAGGGCTCACTAATGAAAAACTGTTTTTT. It is translated as CSATGLTNEKLFF. This chain joins TRBV29-1 and TRBJ1-4; maybe TRBD1 (6 bases). The CDR3 is 13 amino acids. Between the trimmed V and J ends, which lost 7 bases and 2 bases, there was a span of 11 bases. CDR1 and CDR2 from the germline V gene are SQVTM and ANQGSEA.